Below, 28 T cell receptor beta chains from the same sample are listed, as sequenced in a study of cytomegalovirus exposure and HLA in healthy donors. PCR was performed using 60 Vbeta and 13 Jbeta primers. Measured with immunoSEQ multiplex PCR; TCRdb has only the in-frame clones, and not every one. This repertoire shows fewer than 250,000 clones, about 80% found once; its top ten account for around 1.8%. Sequenced material: PBMCs. Source of these receptors: a man between 18 and 35 years old in good health and CMV-seronegative.

Regarding this clone: Other nucleotide sequences in the sample specify the same CDR3. V is TRBV6-5 and J is TRBJ1-4; TRBD1 might be the D (5 bases). Germline values: CDR1 MNHEY, CDR2 SVGAGI. V lost 2 bases to trimming and J lost 6 bases, with 10 bases between them. The CDR3 is 14 amino acids. Here the CDR3 DNA reads TGTGCCAGCAGTTACCGTGACAGAGATGAAAAACTGTTTTTT. Its translation: CASSYRDRDEKLFF.

This clone was seen a few times. The gene calls are TRBV29-1 and TRBJ1-2; D is perhaps TRBD1 (6 bases). From germline, CDR1 is SQVTM and CDR2 ANQGSEA. Trimming left V 3 bases short and J 4 bases short, with 12 bases between. This CDR3 has 13 amino acids. DNA of the CDR3: TGCAGCGTTGAGACGACAGGACCCTATGGCTACACCTTC. Protein sequence: CSVETTGPYGYTF.

The rearrangement uses TRBV30 and TRBJ1-6, with D hard to call. This CDR3 is built from 17 residues. In germline, CDR1 is GTSNPN, CDR2 SVGIG (reference sequence). V dropped 2 bases and J dropped 0 bases, with 14 bases sitting between them. CDR3 bases: TGTGCCTGGAGTCCGGGGAGGACTAGCTCCTATAATTCACCCCTCCACTTT. It yields the protein CAWSPGRTSSYNSPLHF.

This clone came up a few times. The rearrangement joins TRBV4-3 to TRBJ2-1; D is unresolved. CDR3 length equals 16 residues. Trimming removed 4 bases at V and 0 bases at J, with 13 bases between. Germline CDR1 LGHNA, CDR2 YSLEER. The CDR3 sequence: CASSPRPRSSYNEQFF. CDR3 coding DNA: TGCGCCAGCAGCCCCCGACCCCGGAGCTCCTACAATGAGCAGTTCTTC.

J is TRBJ2-7 and V is TRBV7-9; TRBD2 aligns across 14 bases. CDR1 and CDR2 from the germline V gene are SEHNR and FQNEAQ (reference sequence). The CDR3 extends over 14 amino acids. V shed 5 bases and J 6 bases; nucleotides not matched to a gene: 3. CDR3 sequence reads: CASSPGLAGGEQYF. In nucleotides, the CDR3 is TGTGCCAGCAGCCCTGGACTAGCGGGAGGCGAGCAGTACTTC.

The CDR3 coding sequence is TGTGCCAACCTCACCTCTAACCGGGACTGCAGCTCCTACGAGCAGTACTTC. It codes for CANLTSNRDCSSYEQYF. The rearrangement links TRBV27 to TRBJ2-7, with D perhaps TRBD2 (6 bases). CDR3 size: 17 residues. Trimming left V 10 bases short and J 0 bases short, with 25 bases between. CDR1 and CDR2 (germline): MNHEY, SMNVEV (reference sequence).

This chain joins TRBV29-1 and TRBJ2-5; 7 positions match TRBD1. The trim removed 6 bases at V and 5 bases at J, leaving 6 bases unmatched. The CDR3 runs to 12 residues. Germline V gene data show CDR1 as SQVTM and CDR2 as ANQGSEA. The CDR3 here is CSVRTGGETQYF. CDR3 bases: TGCAGCGTGAGGACAGGCGGGGAGACCCAGTACTTC. The entire variable domain, with the rest obtained from reference TRBV29-1 and TRBJ2-5, is as follows: SAVISQKPSRDICQRGTSLTIQCQVDSQVTMMFWYRQQPGQSLTLIATANQGSEATYESGFVIDKFPISRPNLTFSTLTVSNMSPEDSSIYLCSVRTGGETQYFGPGTRLLVL.

V and J are TRBV2 and TRBJ1-6; D perhaps matches TRBD1 (6 bases). Between the trimmed V and J ends, which lost 3 bases and 9 bases, there was a span of 15 bases. This CDR3 spans 15 amino acids. The germline V gene has CDR1 SNHLY and CDR2 FYNNEI. The CDR3 bases are TGTGCCAGCAGTGAGGAGGACAGAATCGGTTCACCCCTCCACTTT. Protein: CASSEEDRIGSPLHF.

The chain couples TRBV2 to TRBJ1-5, with D uncertain. This CDR3 region has 15 residues. V lost 4 bases and J 4 bases, leaving 14 bases between the germline ends. Germline assignment: CDR1 SNHLY and CDR2 FYNNEI. The CDR3 nucleotides are TGTGCCAGCAGTGTCGGGAGTTCCGAAAATCAGCCCCAGCATTTT. Translating it yields CASSVGSSENQPQHF.

V is TRBV6-6 and J is TRBJ2-5, with 9 nucleotides matching TRBD1. The germline gives CDR1 MNHNY, CDR2 SVGAGI (reference sequence). The V and J ends lost 1 base and 1 base, in that order; junction bases with no gene match: 4. The CDR3 is made up of 16 amino acids. The CDR3 here is CASSYWGQGGQETQYF. The CDR3 DNA reads TGTGCCAGCAGTTACTGGGGACAGGGAGGCCAAGAGACCCAGTACTTC.

The chain couples TRBV28 to TRBJ1-1, with D possibly being TRBD1 (5 bases). Trimming removed 0 bases at V and 1 base at J, with 6 bases between. This CDR3 has 14 residues. Germline V gives CDR1 MDHEN, CDR2 SYDVKM. As DNA, the CDR3 is TGTGCCAGCAGTTTATGGGGGGGGAACACTGAAGCTTTCTTT. Its protein product is CASSLWGGNTEAFF. Filled out from reference TRBV28 and TRBJ1-1, the complete variable domain reads DVKVTQSSRYLVKRTGEKVFLECVQDMDHENMFWYRQDPGLGLRLIYFSYDVKMKEKGDIPEGYSVSREKKERFSLILESASTNQTSMYLCASSLWGGNTEAFFGQGTRLTVV.

The V and J genes are TRBV5-6 and TRBJ2-7; maybe TRBD1 (6 bases). Trimming shortened V by 2 bases and J by 10 bases, and 22 bases separated the two germline ends. Germline CDR1 and CDR2: SGHDT and YYEEEE. The CDR3 runs to 15 residues. CDR3 loop: CASSFPSYSGAHQYF. Written as DNA, the CDR3 is TGTGCCAGCAGCTTCCCCTCGTACTCAGGGGCCCATCAGTACTTC.

The chain couples TRBV4-1 to TRBJ2-1, with TRBD1 identical over 10 bases. V was clipped by 1 base and J by 6 bases; unmatched bases: 6. CDR1 is MGHRA, CDR2 YSYEKL, per germline. The CDR3 spans 16 residues. CDR3 nucleotide sequence: TGCGCCAGCAGCCAAGTTGGGACAGGGGCGGCCAATGAGCAGTTCTTC. Translation gives CASSQVGTGAANEQFF.

The chain employs TRBV9 and TRBJ1-1; TRBD1 matches 9 bases. The V segment lost 5 bases and the J segment 9 bases; nucleotides outside the gene matches: 5. The germline gives CDR1 SGDLS, CDR2 YYNGEE. This CDR3 comprises 12 residues. CDR3: CASRDDRGKAFF. CDR3 DNA: TGTGCCAGCAGAGATGACAGGGGGAAAGCTTTCTTT. Full variable domain (rest looked up from reference TRBV9 and TRBJ1-1): DSGVTQTPKHLITATGQRVTLRCSPRSGDLSVYWYQQSLDQGLQFLIQYYNGEERAKGNILERFSAQQFPDLHSELNLSSLELGDSALYFCASRDDRGKAFFGQGTRLTVV.

The V gene is TRBV7-6, the J gene TRBJ2-1, with 10 bases fitting TRBD2. The CDR3 length is 17 residues. The V gene's germline CDR1 is SGHVS and CDR2 FNYEAQ. The J segment lost 6 bases and the V segment lost 1 base, leaving 9 bases of the junction unmatched. The CDR3 DNA reads as TGTGCCAGCAGCTTAGGAGCGGGGGGGGGTAGCGCCAATGAGCAGTTCTTC. This codes for CASSLGAGGGSANEQFF. Complete variable domain (other parts from reference TRBV7-6 and TRBJ2-1): GAGVSQSPRYKVTKRGQDVALRCDPISGHVSLYWYRQALGQGPEFLTYFNYEAQQDKSGLPNDRFSAERPEGSISTLTIQRTEQRDSAMYRCASSLGAGGGSANEQFFGPGTRLTVL.

This clone was seen a single time. CDR3 in amino acids: CASSLVLGQGTYEQYF. The CDR3 DNA is TGTGCCAGCAGCTTAGTTTTGGGACAGGGGACCTACGAGCAGTACTTC. V usage is TRBV7-2 and J usage is TRBJ2-7; 10 bases are shared with TRBD1. The CDR3 runs to 16 residues. Per the germline V gene, CDR1 is SGHTA and CDR2 is FQGNSA. V dropped 1 base and J dropped 2; count of bases not matched to a gene: 5.

J is TRBJ2-1 and V is TRBV11-2, with D perhaps TRBD1 (5 bases). The CDR3 runs to 15 residues. Germline lookup yields CDR1 SGHAT and CDR2 FQNNGV. Between the trimmed V and J ends, which lost 2 bases and 7 bases, there was a span of 15 bases. The CDR3 loop is CASSLLWGDGNEQFF. DNA for the CDR3: TGTGCCAGCAGCTTACTCTGGGGCGATGGGAATGAGCAGTTCTTC. The whole variable domain, remainder taken from reference TRBV11-2 and TRBJ2-1, is EAGVAQSPRYKIIEKRQSVAFWCNPISGHATLYWYQQILGQGPKLLIQFQNNGVVDDSQLPKDRFSAERLKGVDSTLKIQPAKLEDSAVYLCASSLLWGDGNEQFFGPGTRLTVL.

The rearrangement joins TRBV5-6 to TRBJ2-7; 7 bases match TRBD2. Germline lookup yields CDR1 SGHDT and CDR2 YYEEEE. The ends lost 5 bases at V and 4 bases at J; junction bases unmatched: 12. The CDR3 runs 15 residues. This CDR3 reads CASRFRRGGDYEQYF. The DNA of the CDR3 is TGTGCCAGCAGGTTCCGAAGGGGAGGGGATTACGAGCAGTACTTC.

The chain combines TRBV28 with TRBJ2-5, with 8 bases aligning to TRBD1. J gave up 1 base and V 6 bases, and 16 bases lay outside the gene matches. The germline gives CDR1 MDHEN, CDR2 SYDVKM. This CDR3 comprises 18 residues. CDR3: CASSLDMTGEMSQETQYF. CDR3 DNA: TGTGCCAGCAGCCTGGATATGACAGGGGAGATGAGCCAAGAGACCCAGTACTTC.

The sample holds a few counts of this clone. This chain uses TRBV6-1 with TRBJ2-3; D is undetermined. The V end was cut by 8 bases, the J end by 2 bases, with 5 bases between. The CDR3 runs 11 residues. Germline loops: CDR1 MNHNS, CDR2 SASEGT. The CDR3 nucleotides are TGTGCCAGCGGAGACACAGATACGCAGTATTTT. Its protein product is CASGDTDTQYF.

The J gene is TRBJ1-2, the V gene TRBV4-2, with D possibly matching TRBD1 (6 bases). This CDR3 has 12 residues. In germline, CDR1 is LGHNA, CDR2 YNFKEQ. V gave up 4 bases and J gave up 10 bases, with 13 bases separating them. CDR3 amino acids: CASSPRGAIYTF. CDR3 DNA: TGTGCCAGCAGCCCTCGGGGGGCCATCTACACCTTC.

This clone was counted only a few times. This chain connects TRBV4-1 to TRBJ2-1; 7 bases align to TRBD1. From germline, CDR1 is MGHRA and CDR2 YSYEKL. V lost 0 bases and J lost 8; bases outside the gene matches: 7. The CDR3 is 15 residues long. The chain's CDR3 is CASSQEPRGFDEQFF. The CDR3 nucleotides are TGCGCCAGCAGCCAAGAACCCAGGGGGTTCGATGAGCAGTTCTTC.

The V call is TRBV7-2, the J call TRBJ2-2; 13 bases agree with TRBD2. Losses at the gene ends were 5 bases for V and 5 bases for J; bases not matched to a gene: 5. The germline V gene encodes CDR1 SGHTA and CDR2 FQGNSA. This CDR3 spans 16 amino acids. CDR3 coding DNA: TGTGCCAGCAGCCCCGGACTAGCGGGGGTAACCGGGGAGCTGTTTTTT. It translates to CASSPGLAGVTGELFF.

The chain joins TRBV7-8 to TRBJ2-3; 7 nucleotides align to TRBD2. CDR3 size: 16 residues. CDR1 and CDR2 (germline): SGHVS, FQNEAQ. Trimming cost V 5 bases and J 2 bases; bases outside gene matches: 10. The DNA of the CDR3 is TGTGCCAGCAGCCCCCAGCTGGCGGGAGACACAGATACGCAGTATTTT. Protein: CASSPQLAGDTDTQYF.

This clone is termed medium-sized. CDR3 loop: CASSETSYNEQFF. In DNA, the CDR3 is TGCGCCAGCAGCGAGACTAGTTACAATGAGCAGTTCTTC. This sequence joins TRBV4-3 and TRBJ2-1; a possible D gene is TRBD2 (6 bases). This CDR3 contains 13 residues. Germline values: CDR1 LGHNA, CDR2 YSLEER. Trimming shortened V by 5 bases and J by 4 bases, and 9 bases separated the two germline ends.

The CDR3, as DNA: TGTGCCAGCAGTTTTACCAGGGTCGCTGAAGCTTTCTTT. It is translated as CASSFTRVAEAFF. V is TRBV27 and J is TRBJ1-1, with a possible D match to TRBD1 (5 bases). Germline CDR1 reads MNHEY; CDR2 reads SMNVEV (reference sequence). Between the trimmed V and J ends, which lost 3 bases and 6 bases, there was a span of 11 bases. The CDR3 covers 13 residues.

Only one count was recorded for this clone. The rearrangement uses TRBV7-9 and TRBJ2-7, with a tentative D call TRBD1 (5 bases). CDR3 length: 17 amino acids. CDR1 is SEHNR, CDR2 FQNEAQ, per germline (reference sequence). The ends were cut back, 5 bases at V and 0 bases at J, with 20 bases in the middle. The CDR3 DNA sequence: TGTGCCAGCAGCGTGCTGTTCGAGACAGTCAGCTCCTACGAGCAGTACTTC. This codes for CASSVLFETVSSYEQYF.

This clone is a singleton in its sample. CDR3 region: CASSYSTGSSYNEQFF. CDR3 coding DNA: TGTGCCAGCAGTTACTCGACAGGGAGCTCCTACAATGAGCAGTTCTTC. This chain uses TRBV6-6 with TRBJ2-1; 7 positions agree with TRBD1. The length of the CDR3 is 16 residues. The V segment lost 0 bases and the J segment 0 bases; nucleotides outside the gene matches: 2. CDR1 and CDR2 from the germline V gene are MNHNY and SVGAGI (reference sequence).